Listed below are T cell receptor beta chains from one sample, sequenced in a study of shared clonotypes between healthy human individuals. The data were produced by immunoSEQ multiplex PCR, yet TCRdb's version contains in-frame clones alone and is incomplete. The table shows 2,500,000 or so clones, with about nine tenths occurring only once. Sequencing was performed on naive CD4+ T cells from PBMCs. Receptors were obtained from a man aged 18 to 35 in good health. Some clones in this sample may be carry-over from other donors' samples. The CDR3 runs from the conserved cysteine through the conserved F or W. A D gene is named only where the DNA matches it firmly. The listing skips clone size in some rows; elsewhere it reads once, few, many or a size class.

v_call	j_call	d_call	clone_size	cdr3_nt	cdr3_aa
TRBV30	TRBJ1-1	NA	NA	TGTGCCTGGAGGGCAGAGGGGAACACTGAAGCTTTCTTT	CAWRAEGNTEAFF
TRBV7-3	TRBJ1-2	NA	NA	TGTGCCAGCAGCTTGTCCTCAGCTAACTATGGCTACACCTTC	CASSLSSANYGYTF
TRBV25-1	TRBJ1-4	NA	NA	TGTGCCAGCAGTGATCCAGGGCCCGCAACTAATGAAAAACTGTTTTTT	CASSDPGPATNEKLFF
TRBV29-1	TRBJ2-7	NA	NA	TGCAGCGTGGGACAGGGGGGACTAGCGCTCTTC	CSVGQGGLALF
TRBV6-5	TRBJ2-5	NA	NA	TGTGCCAGCACCTCGTACGGAGCGGGTGGGGAGACCCAGTACTTC	CASTSYGAGGETQYF
TRBV5-1	TRBJ2-2	NA	few	TGCGCCAGCAGCTTGGAGGGACCGGGCACCGGGGAGCTGTTTTTT	CASSLEGPGTGELFF
TRBV29-1	TRBJ2-5	TRBD2	NA	TGCAGCGTCGCCAGCGGGAGACTGGAGACCCAGTACTTC	CSVASGRLETQYF
TRBV18	TRBJ2-1	NA	NA	TGTGCCAGCTCACTTTCAGGGGGGTACAATGAGCAGTTCTTC	CASSLSGGYNEQFF
TRBV5-1	TRBJ2-7	NA	NA	TGCGCCAGCAGCCCCGGGACTTCCTTAACCTACGAGCAGTACTTC	CASSPGTSLTYEQYF
TRBV6-1	TRBJ2-7	TRBD2	NA	TGTGCCAGCAGGGGGACTAGCCCCTGGGGGGTCGAGCAGTACTTC	CASRGTSPWGVEQYF
TRBV15	TRBJ2-3	TRBD2	NA	TGTGCCACCAGAGCCAGCGGGAGGGGAGGCACAGATACGCAGTATTTT	CATRASGRGGTDTQYF
TRBV4-1	TRBJ2-4	NA	NA	TGCGCCAGCAGCCAAGAAGGTGGGGTAGGGACCAAAAACATTCAGTACTTC	CASSQEGGVGTKNIQYF
TRBV6-6	TRBJ1-4	NA	NA	TGTGCCAGCAGTTATCCTGAGACTAATGAAAAACTGTTTTTT	CASSYPETNEKLFF
TRBV28	TRBJ2-2	TRBD2	NA	TGTGCCAGCAGTTTACCAGAACTCGGGACTAGCGGGAGTTTGTTTTTT	CASSLPELGTSGSLFF
TRBV2	TRBJ2-2	NA	NA	TGTGCCAGCAGTGATAGCAGGGGCACCGGGGAGCTGTTTTTT	CASSDSRGTGELFF
TRBV7-2	TRBJ1-5	TRBD1	NA	TGTGCCAGCAGCTGGACAGGGGAGGCCCAGCATTTT	CASSWTGEAQHF
TRBV6-5	TRBJ2-5	TRBD1	NA	TGTGCCAGCAGTAGGGGGCTTGAGACCCAGTACTTC	CASSRGLETQYF
TRBV4-2	TRBJ2-5	TRBD2	once	TGTGCCAGCAGCCAAGAAAGTAGGGGACTAGAATGGGGAGAGACCCAGTACTTC	CASSQESRGLEWGETQYF
TRBV9	TRBJ1-2	NA	NA	TGTGCCAGCAGCGTAATGGGCAGGATTAATGGCTACACCTTC	CASSVMGRINGYTF
TRBV14	TRBJ2-2	NA	NA	TGTGCCAGCAGCCAAAATCCCACGAACACCGGGGAGCTGTTTTTT	CASSQNPTNTGELFF
TRBV7-2	TRBJ1-4	NA	NA	TGTGCCAGCAGCTTAGGAGGCAGTAGTAATGAAAAACTGTTTTTT	CASSLGGSSNEKLFF
TRBV19	TRBJ1-4	NA	NA	TGTGCCAGTAGTAACTGGGGGTTTAATGAAAAACTGTTTTTT	CASSNWGFNEKLFF
TRBV5-5	TRBJ2-4	NA	once	TGTGCCAGCAGCTTTGAGAGGGCGCGGCAGTACTTC	CASSFERARQYF